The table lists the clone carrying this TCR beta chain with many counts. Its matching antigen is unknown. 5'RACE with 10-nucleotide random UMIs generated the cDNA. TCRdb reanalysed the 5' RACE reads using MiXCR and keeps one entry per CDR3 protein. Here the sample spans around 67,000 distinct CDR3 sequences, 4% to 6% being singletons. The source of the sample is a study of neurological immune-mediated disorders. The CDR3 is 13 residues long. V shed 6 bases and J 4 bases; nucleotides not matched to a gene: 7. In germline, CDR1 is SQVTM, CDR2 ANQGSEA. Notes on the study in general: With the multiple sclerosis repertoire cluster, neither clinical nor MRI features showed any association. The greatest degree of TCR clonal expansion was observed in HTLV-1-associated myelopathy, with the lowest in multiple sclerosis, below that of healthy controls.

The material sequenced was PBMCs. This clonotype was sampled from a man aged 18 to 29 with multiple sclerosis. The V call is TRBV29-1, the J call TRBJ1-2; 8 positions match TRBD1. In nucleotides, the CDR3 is TGCAGCGTCTTAAGACAGGGGAGCTATGGCTACACCTTC. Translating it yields CSVLRQGSYGYTF.